This T cell receptor beta chain was profiled in a study of Graves' ophthalmopathy and Graves' hyperthyroidism. Study context: Untreated patients at initial diagnosis provided peripheral blood.

The diagnostic workup employed clinical symptoms, serum thyroxine, TRAb, thyroid ultrasound and orbital computed tomography. In this sample, this clonotype turned up many times. Its matching antigen is unknown. RNA transcripts were the source from which TCR beta CDR3 regions were amplified. RT-PCR was first run with HTBI primers, then multiplex PCR in a second round. TCRdb called the multiplex PCR reads again in MiXCR, with one record for every CDR3 protein. Here the sample spans 300,000 to 500,000 distinct CDR3 sequences, about 16% being singletons. CDR3 length: 16 residues. CDR1 and CDR2 (germline): DFQATT, SNEGSKA (reference sequence). Trimming left V 0 bases short and J 4 bases short, with 18 bases between. Broader study findings: With a specificity of just under 75% and a sensitivity of about 71%, the model predicted ophthalmopathy progression.

The sample was peripheral blood. The sequence was collected from a young woman with stable Graves' hyperthyroidism. V gene TRBV20-1 combines with J gene TRBJ2-5; weak D call: TRBD2 (5 bases). Here the CDR3 DNA reads TGCAGTGCTAGAGATTTTCGGACTCAGACGGGAGAGACCCAGTACTTC. Amino acids: CSARDFRTQTGETQYF.